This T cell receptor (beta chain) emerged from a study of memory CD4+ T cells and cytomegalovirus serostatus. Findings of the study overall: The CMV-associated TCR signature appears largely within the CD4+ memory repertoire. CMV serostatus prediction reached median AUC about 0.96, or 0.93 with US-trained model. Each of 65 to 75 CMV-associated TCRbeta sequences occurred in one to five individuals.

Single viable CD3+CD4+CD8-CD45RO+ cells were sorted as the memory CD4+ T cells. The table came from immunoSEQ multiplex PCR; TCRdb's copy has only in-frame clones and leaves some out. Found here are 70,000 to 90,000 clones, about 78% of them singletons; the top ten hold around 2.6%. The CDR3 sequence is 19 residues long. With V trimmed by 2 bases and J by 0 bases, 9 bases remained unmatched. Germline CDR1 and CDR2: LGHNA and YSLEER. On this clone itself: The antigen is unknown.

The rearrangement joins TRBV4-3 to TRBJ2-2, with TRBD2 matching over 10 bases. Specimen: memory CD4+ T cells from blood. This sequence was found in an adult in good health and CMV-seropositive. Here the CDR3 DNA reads TGCGCCAGCAGCCAACGGACTAGCGGTTTATCCACGAACACCGGGGAGCTGTTTTTT. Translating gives CASSQRTSGLSTNTGELFF.